This TCR beta chain was profiled in a study of T-cell memory formation after mild COVID-19. Constant-segment primers were used for 5'RACE, and the resulting TCR alpha and TCR beta cDNA libraries carried sample barcodes and UMIs. Using its own MiXCR run on the 5' RACE reads, TCRdb lists one record per CDR3 protein. This table has about 560,000 distinct CDR3 sequences, roughly a fifth appearing once. General study results and limits: Memory cells collected pre-infection included some clones that later responded, suggesting cross-reactive memory joined. CD4+ bias marked clones expanding day 15 to 37, unlike balanced contracting clones.

The CDR3 has 12 residues. Trimming removed 8 bases from V and 6 bases from J, with 11 bases in between. This clonotype appeared a few times. The target antigen is unknown. V is TRBV12-3 or TRBV12-4 and J is TRBJ2-1; no firm D call. Sequences were obtained from PBMCs or a T cell subset sorted from them (not recorded which). The TCR originated in an adult woman who had mild COVID-19 (a few samples of this study predate the infection). Cell type and time point are not known. The CDR3 coding sequence is TGTGCCAGCTTGAGTAACGCCAATGAGCAGTTCTTC. As protein: CASLSNANEQFF.